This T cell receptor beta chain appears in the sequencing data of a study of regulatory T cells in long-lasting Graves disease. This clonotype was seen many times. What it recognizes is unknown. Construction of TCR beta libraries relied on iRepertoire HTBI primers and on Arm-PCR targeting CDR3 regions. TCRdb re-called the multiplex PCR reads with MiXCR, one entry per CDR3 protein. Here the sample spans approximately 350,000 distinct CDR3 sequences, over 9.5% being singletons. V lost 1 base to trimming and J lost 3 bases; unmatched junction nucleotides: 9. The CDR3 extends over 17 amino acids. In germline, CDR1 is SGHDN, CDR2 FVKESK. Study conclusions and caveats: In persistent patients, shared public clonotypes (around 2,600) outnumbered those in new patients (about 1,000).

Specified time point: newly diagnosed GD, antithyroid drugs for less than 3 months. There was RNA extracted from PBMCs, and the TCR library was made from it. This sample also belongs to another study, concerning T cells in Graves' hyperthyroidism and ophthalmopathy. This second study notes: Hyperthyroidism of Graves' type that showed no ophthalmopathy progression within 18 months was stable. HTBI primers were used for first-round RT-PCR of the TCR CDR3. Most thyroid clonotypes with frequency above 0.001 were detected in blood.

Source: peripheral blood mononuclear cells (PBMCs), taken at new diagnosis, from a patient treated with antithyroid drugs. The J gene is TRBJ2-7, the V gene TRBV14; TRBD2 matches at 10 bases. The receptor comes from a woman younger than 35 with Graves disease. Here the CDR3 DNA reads TGTGCCAGCAGCCAAGTTCTAGCGGGAGAGAGGGTCTACGAGCAGTACTTC. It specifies CASSQVLAGERVYEQYF.